This T cell receptor beta chain was sequenced for a study of blood T cell repertoires in COVID-19. As for the study in general: T cells, B-cell-depleted T cells, or PBMCs provided the cDNA or gDNA that served as material.

In the source study's methods: Amplifying reference gene primers gave estimates of nucleated cell counts. This table comes from immunoSEQ multiplex PCR, and its TCRdb copy is limited to in-frame clones, with some not included. D and trimming come from the DNA, and the V and J calls and clone size come from that table. This table has some 70,000 clones, roughly 72% appearing once. The sequence was obtained from a man in his 60s with COVID-19, enrolled during active disease. The sample taken for sequencing was peripheral blood.

For the CDR3, the DNA is TGTGCTAGTGGTTCCGGGACAGGGCTATCGGGAAACACCATATATTTT. Its protein is CASGSGTGLSGNTIYF. This chain uses TRBV12-5 with TRBJ1-3; 9 nucleotides align to TRBD1. Germline loops: CDR1 LGHNT, CDR2 FRNRAP. V shed 4 bases and J 4 bases; nucleotides not matched to a gene: 8. This CDR3 comprises 16 residues.